This TCR beta chain came from a study of patients and donors after allogeneic stem cell transplantation. TCRdb re-called the RT-PCR reads through MiXCR, storing one row per CDR3 protein. The sample has 920,000 or so distinct CDR3 sequences, about a sixth seen once. Germline V gene data show CDR1 as SGHRS and CDR2 as YFSETQ. The CDR3 covers 16 residues. The V end lost 0 bases, the J end lost 5 bases, and 14 bases lay between the germline ends. This clonotype was seen only a few times. The V gene is TRBV5-1, the J gene TRBJ2-2; a weak D match, TRBD2 (6 bases). This TCR was recovered from a human donor who was either an allogeneic HSCT recipient or a stem cell or donor lymphocyte infusion donor (not recorded which). It is not recorded whose cells these are; they may come from a transplant donor. The source material was blood, either unsorted or a sorted T cell fraction (not recorded which). The CDR3 DNA sequence: TGCGCCAGCAGCTTGGCCGGTGGAGGGAAGACCGGGGAGCTGTTTTTT. Translating gives CASSLAGGGKTGELFF.